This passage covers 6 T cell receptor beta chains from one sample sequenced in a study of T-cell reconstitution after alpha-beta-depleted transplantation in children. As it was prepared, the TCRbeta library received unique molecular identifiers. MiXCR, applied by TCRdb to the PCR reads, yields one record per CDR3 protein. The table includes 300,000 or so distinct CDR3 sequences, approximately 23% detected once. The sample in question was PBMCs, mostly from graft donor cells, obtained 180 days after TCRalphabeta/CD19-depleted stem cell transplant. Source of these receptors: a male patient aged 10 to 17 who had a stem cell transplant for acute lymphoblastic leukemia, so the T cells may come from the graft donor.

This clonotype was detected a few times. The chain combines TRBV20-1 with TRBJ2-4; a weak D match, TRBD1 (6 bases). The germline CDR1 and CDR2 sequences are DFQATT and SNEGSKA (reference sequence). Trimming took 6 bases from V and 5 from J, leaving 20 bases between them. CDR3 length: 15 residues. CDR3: CSALNGARGENIQYF. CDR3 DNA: TGCAGTGCCCTAAATGGGGCCAGGGGAGAAAACATTCAGTACTTC.

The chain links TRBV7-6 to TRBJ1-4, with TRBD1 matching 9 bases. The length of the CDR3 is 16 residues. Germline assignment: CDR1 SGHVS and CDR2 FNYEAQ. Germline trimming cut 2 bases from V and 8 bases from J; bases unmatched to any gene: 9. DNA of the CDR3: TGTGCCAGCAGCTTAACCTTACAGGGGGCAAGGGAAAAACTGTTTTTT. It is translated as CASSLTLQGAREKLFF.

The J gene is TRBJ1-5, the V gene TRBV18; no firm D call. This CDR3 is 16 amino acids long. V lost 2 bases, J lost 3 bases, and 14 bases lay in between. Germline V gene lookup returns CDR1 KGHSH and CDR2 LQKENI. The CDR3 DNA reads TGTGCCAGCTCACCAACCCCGGACGGGTACAATCAGCCCCAGCATTTT. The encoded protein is CASSPTPDGYNQPQHF.

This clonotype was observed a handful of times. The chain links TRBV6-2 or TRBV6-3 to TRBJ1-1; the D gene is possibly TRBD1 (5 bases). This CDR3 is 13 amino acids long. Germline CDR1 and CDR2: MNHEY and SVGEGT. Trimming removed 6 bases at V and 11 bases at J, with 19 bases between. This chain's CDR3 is CASSRARGGRAFF. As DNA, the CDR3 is TGTGCCAGCAGCCGAGCCCGGGGGGGAAGGGCTTTCTTT.

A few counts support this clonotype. The CDR3 DNA sequence: TGCAGTGCTACCAAACGGACTAGCGGGGCCTACGAGCAGTACTTC. Translating gives CSATKRTSGAYEQYF. The chain carries TRBV20-1 and TRBJ2-7, with 12 bases fitting TRBD2. This CDR3 has 15 residues. After removal of 4 bases from V and 2 bases from J, the junction contained 6 bases not matched to a gene. The germline V gene encodes CDR1 DFQATT and CDR2 SNEGSKA (reference sequence).

CDR3 sequence reads: CASSPPTGRREKLFF. The CDR3 DNA is TGCGCCAGCAGCCCCCCCACAGGGCGAAGGGAAAAACTGTTTTTT. The gene calls are TRBV4-1 and TRBJ1-4, with D possibly TRBD1 on 6 matching bases. Trimming stripped 4 bases from V and 8 bases from J, with 17 bases between. CDR1 and CDR2 from the germline V gene are MGHRA and YSYEKL. This CDR3 region has 15 residues.